The 17 T cell receptor beta chains reported below all come from one sample, sequenced in a study of CD8+CD57+ T cells in acquired aplastic anemia. Genomic DNA constituted the template upon which TCR beta VDJ and CDR3 profiling was performed. A single record per CDR3 protein comes from TCRdb applying MiXCR to the reads. The table has 350,000 to 450,000 distinct CDR3 sequences, just under 70% seen once. The sample was sorted CD4+, CD8+, or CD8+CD57+ T cells (not recorded which) from PBMCs. All receptors derive from a human donor in good health, serving as a control.

With respect to this clonotype: One end of the junction fails to match germline, which may point to a read error. The chain employs TRBV5-1 and TRBJ1-2; D is perhaps TRBD1 (6 bases). This CDR3 region has 15 residues. Germline V gene lookup returns CDR1 SGHRS and CDR2 YFSETQ. The CDR3 DNA is TGTGCCAGCAGCTTAGCGCCCGGCAGGGGCTATGGCTACACCTTC. As protein: CASSLAPGRGYGYTF.

The chain joins TRBV12-5 to TRBJ1-6, with D maybe TRBD1 (5 bases). Germline V gene sequence: CDR1 LGHNT, CDR2 FRNRAP. The CDR3 contains 15 residues. V was cut by 6 bases and J by 0 bases, with 9 bases left in between. The CDR3 DNA reads TGTGCTAGTGGGGGGGAGAGCTCCTATAATTCACCCCTCCACTTT. Its protein is CASGGESSYNSPLHF.

There are many counts of this clonotype. The rearrangement links TRBV24-1 to TRBJ2-3; D is tentatively TRBD1 or TRBD2 (5 bases each). CDR3 length: 13 residues. The germline V gene encodes CDR1 KGHDR and CDR2 SFDVKD. The V gene lost 10 bases and the J gene lost 2 bases, with 12 bases spanning the gap. The DNA of the CDR3 is TGTGCCACTTGGGGACGGAACACAGATACGCAGTATTTT. Its translation is CATWGRNTDTQYF.

The V call is TRBV12-3 or TRBV12-4, the J call TRBJ2-5; 8 bases align to TRBD1. The CDR3 has 15 residues. The junction had 9 bases not matched to a gene; V was cut back by 5 bases and J by 4 bases. The CDR3 sequence: CASSRVQGAGETQYF. DNA of the CDR3: TGTGCCAGCAGTCGAGTTCAGGGGGCCGGAGAGACCCAGTACTTC.

This clonotype was counted once. One base away lies a much larger clone, so this may be a sequencing read error. The V and J genes are TRBV5-4 and TRBJ2-3; no clear D. This CDR3 has 13 amino acids. CDR1 is SGHNT and CDR2 is YYREEE in the germline V gene (reference sequence). The CDR3 reads CACSLPATDTQYF. In DNA form, the CDR3 reads TGTGCCTGCAGCTTGCCGGCAACAGATACGCAGTATTTT.

This clonotype was counted a few times. A much larger clone is a single base away; this may be a read error. CDR3 coding DNA: TGTGCCAGCAGCGAAACAGGGGCAACCAGGGAGCTGTTTTTT. It specifies CASSETGATRELFF. V usage is TRBV9 and J usage is TRBJ2-2; 7 bases align to TRBD1. The CDR3 totals 14 residues. Trimming at V came to 3 bases and at J to 9 bases, leaving 8 bases not matched to a gene. Germline CDR1 SGDLS, CDR2 YYNGEE. Drawing the rest from reference TRBV9 and TRBJ2-2, the complete variable domain is DSGVTQTPKHLITATGQRVTLRCSPRSGDLSVYWYQQSLDQGLQFLIQYYNGEERAKGNILERFSAQQFPDLHSELNLSSLELGDSALYFCASSETGATRELFFGEGSRLTVL.

About this clonotype itself: It is unclear where the CDR3 begins or ends on the DNA, so no DNA is shown, and the CDR3 is as TCRdb lists it. This CDR3 reads CASSFQGPYEQYFELFF. The V call is TRBV7-6, the J call TRBJ2-2; the table's TRBD2 call for D was not verified on the DNA. The CDR3 has 17 residues if both end residues are counted. CDR1 and CDR2 from the germline V gene are SGHVS and FNYEAQ.

The V and J genes are TRBV6-1 and TRBJ2-7, with D possibly TRBD2 on 5 matching bases. With 8 bases removed from V and 6 bases from J, the gap between germline ends came to 14 bases. Germline CDR1 reads MNHNS; CDR2 reads SASEGT. There are 12 residues in the CDR3. DNA of the CDR3: TGTGCCAGCGGGTATGAGGGTGGCGAGCAGTACTTC. Its translation is CASGYEGGEQYF.

The chain combines TRBV7-9 with TRBJ1-2, with D possibly TRBD1 on 5 matching bases. The V gene's germline CDR1 is SEHNR and CDR2 FQNEAQ (reference sequence). V was trimmed by 6 bases and J by 13 bases, leaving 18 bases between them. The length of the CDR3 is 12 residues. CDR3 residues: CASSDTDGGGTF. Here the CDR3 DNA reads TGTGCCAGCAGTGACACGGATGGGGGGGGCACCTTC.

This clonotype has more than one count but fewer than ten. The chain couples TRBV5-8 to TRBJ2-5; 9 nucleotides agree with TRBD2. Germline V gene lookup returns CDR1 SGHTS and CDR2 YDEGEE. There are 14 residues in the CDR3. Trimming took 0 bases from V and 4 from J; bases not matched to a gene: 1. The CDR3 sequence: CASSLGRGGETQYF. CDR3 in DNA: TGTGCCAGCAGCTTGGGGCGGGGGGGAGAGACCCAGTACTTC.

This clonotype was counted many times. This chain uses TRBV9 with TRBJ1-2, with 11 bases aligning to TRBD1. Germline V gene data show CDR1 as SGDLS and CDR2 as YYNGEE. The CDR3 contains 14 residues. The junction had 5 bases not matched to a gene; V was cut back by 3 bases and J by 7 bases. The CDR3 DNA sequence: TGTGCCAGCAGCGCAGGACAGGGGGCAGTTGGCTACACCTTC. Its protein product is CASSAGQGAVGYTF.

The chain couples TRBV9 to TRBJ1-6; 9 bases match TRBD1. The CDR3 loop spans 14 amino acids. The junction had 5 bases not matched to a gene; V was cut back by 3 bases and J by 10 bases. Germline V CDR1 and CDR2: SGDLS, YYNGEE. CDR3 loop: CASSEGQGASPLHF. DNA of the CDR3: TGTGCCAGCAGCGAGGGACAGGGAGCATCACCCCTCCACTTT. The whole variable domain, filled in from reference TRBV9 and TRBJ1-6, reads DSGVTQTPKHLITATGQRVTLRCSPRSGDLSVYWYQQSLDQGLQFLIQYYNGEERAKGNILERFSAQQFPDLHSELNLSSLELGDSALYFCASSEGQGASPLHFGNGTRLTVT.

This clonotype is a singleton in its sample. The CDR3 does not end in the conserved phenylalanine or tryptophan, so this is likely a read error. It is unclear where the CDR3 begins or ends on the DNA, so no DNA is shown, and the CDR3 is as TCRdb lists it. The gene calls are TRBV7-2 and TRBJ1-2; the table's D gene call, TRBD1, was not cross checked with the DNA. The CDR3 comprises 13 residues, both ends counted. Germline values: CDR1 SGHTA, CDR2 FQGNSA. The CDR3 here is CASSFYGTETYEQ.

The rearrangement uses TRBV12-3 or TRBV12-4 and TRBJ2-7; tentative D call: TRBD1 (6 bases). CDR3 length equals 14 residues. The V gene lost 6 bases and the J gene lost 3 bases, with 15 bases spanning the gap. In DNA, the CDR3 is TGTGCCAGCAGCCGGCAGGGGTACCTCTACGAGCAGTACTTC. It yields the protein CASSRQGYLYEQYF.

The rearrangement uses TRBV9 and TRBJ1-6; weak D call: TRBD1 (6 bases). The CDR3 totals 16 residues. The V end was cut by 0 bases, the J end by 13 bases, with 20 bases between. Germline V CDR1 and CDR2: SGDLS, YYNGEE. This chain's CDR3 is CASSVVEGGYGAPLHF. Here the CDR3 DNA reads TGTGCCAGCAGCGTAGTTGAGGGGGGCTATGGAGCGCCCCTCCACTTT. The full variable domain, with the rest looked up from reference TRBV9 and TRBJ1-6, is DSGVTQTPKHLITATGQRVTLRCSPRSGDLSVYWYQQSLDQGLQFLIQYYNGEERAKGNILERFSAQQFPDLHSELNLSSLELGDSALYFCASSVVEGGYGAPLHFGNGTRLTVT.

This clonotype was seen ten or more times. This sequence joins TRBV12-5 and TRBJ1-3, with D uncertain. V shed 6 bases and J shed 5 bases, with 17 bases lying between them. From germline, CDR1 is LGHNT and CDR2 FRNRAP. This CDR3 contains 15 residues. CDR3 coding DNA: TGTGCTAGTGGGGAGTCACCAAGACTCCGAAACACCATATATTTT. Translation: CASGESPRLRNTIYF.

The rearrangement uses TRBV11-2 and TRBJ1-4; possible D gene TRBD1, 5 bases. The V end lost 6 bases, the J end lost 7 bases, and 21 bases lay between the germline ends. This CDR3 is 16 amino acids long. Germline V lookup: CDR1 SGHAT, CDR2 FQNNGV. The CDR3 here is CASSSTRGGGGEKLFF. The CDR3 nucleotides are TGTGCCAGCAGTTCAACGCGGGGGGGGGGAGGTGAAAAACTGTTTTTT. The variable domain in full, completed from reference TRBV11-2 and TRBJ1-4, reads EAGVAQSPRYKIIEKRQSVAFWCNPISGHATLYWYQQILGQGPKLLIQFQNNGVVDDSQLPKDRFSAERLKGVDSTLKIQPAKLEDSAVYLCASSSTRGGGGEKLFFGSGTQLSVL.